This TCR beta chain was sequenced in a study of blood T cell repertoires in COVID-19. Study at large: PBMCs, B-cell-depleted T cells, or T cells were the source of the cDNA or gDNA that made up the material.

Seattle's enrolled individuals joined amid active infection and were then monitored longitudinally. Per the original data handling: From reference gene primer amplification, estimates of nucleated cell counts were derived. Profiled with immunoSEQ multiplex PCR; TCRdb holds only in-frame clones, not every one. V and J calls and clone size come straight from that table; D and trimming were deduced from the DNA. The table lists 200,000 to 250,000 clones, around four fifths of them singletons, with around 8% in the top ten. The receptor was derived from an elderly woman with COVID-19, enrolled during active disease. Specimen: peripheral blood.

CDR3 DNA sequence: TGTGCCAGCAGCTTAACCCCTTTCAGCGGGGGGGCAACAGATACGCAGTATTTT. Amino acids: CASSLTPFSGGATDTQYF. The chain uses TRBV11-2 and TRBJ2-3; 10 positions match TRBD2. V gave up 2 bases and J gave up 3 bases; unmatched junction bases: 11. Looked up from germline, CDR1 is SGHAT and CDR2 is FQNNGV. CDR3 size: 18 residues.